This is a list of T cell receptor beta chains from one sample in a study of cytomegalovirus exposure and HLA in healthy donors. The assay was immunoSEQ multiplex PCR, and TCRdb's table has in-frame clones only and misses some. Altogether under 200,000 clones are present, 75% to 90% being singletons, with the ten largest covering under 2.5%. The specimen sequenced was PBMCs. The origin of the receptors is a woman aged 18 to 35 in good health and CMV-seronegative. Each CDR3 is given with its conserved first and last residue. The D gene is left open where the match is weak. Clone sizes are given selectively: once, few, many, or a class where the clone is expanded.

D gene,V gene,J gene,clone size,CDR3 DNA,CDR3 protein
.,TRBV15,TRBJ1-5,.,TGTGCCACCAGCCGAGAGGAACAGTTCAATCAACCCCAGCATTTT,CATSREEQFNQPQHF
TRBD1,TRBV19,TRBJ1-1,.,TGTGCCAGTAGTGTGACAGGGGGAGTTCAGAACACTGAAGCTTTCTTT,CASSVTGGVQNTEAFF
.,TRBV2,TRBJ2-5,.,TGTGCCAGCAGTGAACTTTCCCTCCAGGAGACCCAGTACTTC,CASSELSLQETQYF
.,TRBV27,TRBJ1-1,once,TGTGCCAGCAGTTTATATGGGGCATCGAGGACTGAAGCTTTCTTT,CASSLYGASRTEAFF
.,TRBV21-1,TRBJ1-4,.,TGTGCCAGCAGCATAGGACAGGGACTAAATGAAAAACTGTTTTTT,CASSIGQGLNEKLFF
TRBD1,TRBV7-8,TRBJ2-3,once,TGTGCCAGCAGCTTCCGGGGCCCGGGACAGGGCACAGATACGCAGTATTTT,CASSFRGPGQGTDTQYF
.,TRBV30,TRBJ2-7,.,TGTGCCTGGACTGCGGGGTACGAGCAGTACTTC,CAWTAGYEQYF
.,TRBV27,TRBJ1-5,.,TGTGCCAGCAGTCCTCTAGCCTATGGTGGGAATCAGCCCCAGCATTTT,CASSPLAYGGNQPQHF
.,TRBV19,TRBJ1-1,few,TGTGCCAGTACGCGGGGGTACACTGAAGCTTTCTTT,CASTRGYTEAFF
.,TRBV6-6,TRBJ1-1,.,TGTGCCAGCAGTTTTGACGGACTGGGGTTTACTGAAGCTTTCTTT,CASSFDGLGFTEAFF
TRBD2,TRBV2,TRBJ2-1,.,TGTGCCAGCAGTGAACTGACTAGCGGGGACTATGAGCAGTTCTTC,CASSELTSGDYEQFF
.,TRBV28,TRBJ1-4,.,TGTGCCAGCAGTCATAACCGGGACACCCCACCGGGGGGGTTTTTT,CASSHNRDTPPGGFF
.,TRBV18,TRBJ1-2,.,TGTGCCAGCTCACCGATAAACGACAGGTCCTATGGCTACCCCTTC,CASSPINDRSYGYPF
TRBD1,TRBV19,TRBJ2-7,.,TGTGCCAGTAGTATTGGGTACAGGGGCTACGAGCAGTACTTC,CASSIGYRGYEQYF
TRBD1,TRBV5-1,TRBJ1-4,few,TGCGCCAGCAGCTTGGGACAGGGTGAAAAACTGTTTTTT,CASSLGQGEKLFF
.,TRBV18,TRBJ2-1,once,TGTGCCAGCTCACTCTCGAACAGGGCGGTTCCCAATGAGCAGTTCTTC,CASSLSNRAVPNEQFF
TRBD2,TRBV6-6,TRBJ2-3,.,TGTGCCAGCAGTTCCCGACTAGCGGGGGGACCAGATACGCAGTATTTT,CASSSRLAGGPDTQYF
TRBD1,TRBV19,TRBJ1-3,few,TGTGCCAGTAGTTCCCGCCCTGACAGGGTGAACACCATATATTTT,CASSSRPDRVNTIYF
.,TRBV5-1,TRBJ2-7,.,TGCGCCAGCAGCTTGGGTCTGCCTACAGCTCTCCTCTACGAGCAGTACTTC,CASSLGLPTALLYEQYF
TRBD1,TRBV11-2,TRBJ2-5,.,TGTGCCAGCAGCTTAGCTCGAACGGGACAGGGTCGAGAGACCCAGTACTTC,CASSLARTGQGRETQYF
.,TRBV5-6,TRBJ1-2,.,TGTGCCAGCAGCAAACAGTATGGCTACACCTTC,CASSKQYGYTF
TRBD1,TRBV9,TRBJ1-4,few,TGTGCCAGCAGCGACAGGGGGCGAGGTGAAAAACTGTTTTTT,CASSDRGRGEKLFF
.,TRBV29-1,TRBJ2-5,.,TGCAGCGCTCGGGCTCGGAGGGTGGAGACCCAGTACTTC,CSARARRVETQYF
.,TRBV6-6,TRBJ1-1,.,TGTGCCAGCTCGCAGGGTCGGATGAACACTGAAGCTTTCTTT,CASSQGRMNTEAFF
TRBD2,TRBV2,TRBJ2-3,.,TGTGCCAGCAGTGGTCGGCTAGCGGGACACACAGATACGCAGTATTTT,CASSGRLAGHTDTQYF
TRBD1,TRBV7-9,TRBJ1-4,.,TGTGCCAGCAGCTCGGACAGGTCCCGGGGAAAACTGTTTTTT,CASSSDRSRGKLFF
TRBD1,TRBV7-9,TRBJ1-2,.,TGTGCCAGCAGGCCACCGTTCCGGGACAGGGAGGGCTATGGCTACACCTTC,CASRPPFRDREGYGYTF
.,TRBV6-5,TRBJ2-6,few,TGTGCCAGCAGCGACAGGTCCCCCGGGGCCAACGTCCTGACTTTC,CASSDRSPGANVLTF
TRBD1,TRBV15,TRBJ1-2,.,TGTGCCACCAGCAGAGGGACAGGGACCTTATTTAATGGCTACACCTTC,CATSRGTGTLFNGYTF
.,TRBV11-1,TRBJ2-2,.,TGTGCCAGCAGTCACAGGGATCCGACCGGGGAGCTGTTTTTT,CASSHRDPTGELFF
TRBD1,TRBV6-1,TRBJ2-7,many,TGTGCCAGCAGTGAAGCGGGGACAGGGGGCTACGAGCAGTACTTC,CASSEAGTGGYEQYF
.,TRBV5-1,TRBJ2-5,.,TGCGCCAGCAGCTTCGAAAGACACGGAGAGACCCAGTACTTC,CASSFERHGETQYF
.,TRBV5-1,TRBJ1-4,.,TGCGCCAGCAGCTTGGGACACGGGGCAACTAATGAAAAACTGTTTTTT,CASSLGHGATNEKLFF
.,TRBV30,TRBJ2-7,.,TGTGCCTGGAGTGTGGGGCGCTACGAGCAGTACTTC,CAWSVGRYEQYF
TRBD2,TRBV5-8,TRBJ2-7,few,TGTGCCAGCACCCCGGGTGGGGGACTAGCGGAGATCTACGAGCAGTACTTC,CASTPGGGLAEIYEQYF
TRBD2,TRBV7-8,TRBJ2-4,.,TGTGCCAGCAGCTTAGTTGCGGGAGGGGGTACGGACATTCAGTACTTC,CASSLVAGGGTDIQYF
TRBD1,TRBV27,TRBJ1-2,.,TGTGCCAGCAGGCCCAGACAGGGAGCTAACTATGGCTACACCTTC,CASRPRQGANYGYTF
.,TRBV4-1,TRBJ1-2,few,TGCGCCAGCAGCCCGGGACTCAACTATGGCTACACCTTC,CASSPGLNYGYTF
TRBD1,TRBV18,TRBJ1-1,.,TGTGCCAGCTCACCGGAGGGGGCGGTTAGAAAATCAGGGTACACTGAAGCTTTCTTT,CASSPEGAVRKSGYTEAFF
TRBD1,TRBV28,TRBJ1-6,.,TGTGCCAGCAGTTCGGCCTCCGGGACAGTCCCCTATAATTCACCCCTCCACTTT,CASSSASGTVPYNSPLHF
TRBD2,TRBV5-1,TRBJ2-2,.,TGCGCCAGCAGCGCCGGACTAGCGGGAGGGGAGCTGTTTTTT,CASSAGLAGGELFF
.,TRBV27,TRBJ1-2,.,TGTGCCAGCAGTTTATACAGAGACTATGGCTACACCTTC,CASSLYRDYGYTF
.,TRBV14,TRBJ2-7,.,TGTGCCAGCAGCCACCGACAGACCTACGAGCAGTACTTC,CASSHRQTYEQYF
TRBD1,TRBV18,TRBJ2-7,.,TGTGCCAGCTCACCCCGGACAGGGGGATTCGACGAGCAGTACTTC,CASSPRTGGFDEQYF
TRBD1,TRBV19,TRBJ1-5,.,TGTGCCAGTAGTATAGAGCCGGGACAGAAGCATTTT,CASSIEPGQKHF
TRBD1,TRBV30,TRBJ2-3,.,TGTGCCTGGAGTGTACTGAGGCAGGGGGAAGATACGCAGTATTTT,CAWSVLRQGEDTQYF
TRBD2,TRBV4-2,TRBJ2-1,.,TGTGCCAGCAGCCAAGATAACCTGGCTAGCGGGAACAATGAGCAGTTCTTC,CASSQDNLASGNNEQFF
.,TRBV28,TRBJ2-7,.,TGTGCCAGCAGGTCCAGCTCCTACGAGCAGTACTTC,CASRSSSYEQYF
.,TRBV19,TRBJ2-2,.,TGTGCCAGTAGTAAGCGACTCGGGGGGCGCGCCGGGGAGCTGTTTTTT,CASSKRLGGRAGELFF
.,TRBV6-5,TRBJ2-3,.,TGTGCCAGCAGCCCTAGTAGGGATACGCAGTATTTT,CASSPSRDTQYF
TRBD2,TRBV5-1,TRBJ2-5,.,TGCGCCAGCAGTTGGCTAGCGGAGTCCCAGGAGACCCAGTACTTC,CASSWLAESQETQYF
.,TRBV27,TRBJ2-5,.,TGTGCCAGCAAGACGGTCCAAGGGGACCAGTACTTC,CASKTVQGDQYF
.,TRBV28,TRBJ2-5,.,TGTGCCAGCAGAGACCGGGGGGCCGGCGAGACCCAGTACTTC,CASRDRGAGETQYF